The source of this T cell receptor beta chain is a study of shared clonotypes between healthy human individuals. It was into CD45RA+ naive and CD45RA-negative memory subsets that the CD4+ cells were split. Assay: immunoSEQ multiplex PCR; the TCRdb copy retains only in-frame clones and omits some. The sample includes a few million clones, just over 90% of them seen just once. V was cut by 5 bases and J by 1 base, with 8 bases left in between. This CDR3 spans 12 amino acids. Germline CDR1 reads SQVTM; CDR2 reads ANQGSEA. As for this clone: Its antigen is not identified. The same CDR3 also results from other DNA sequences found in this sample.

Study-wide points: Generally, naive subsets came out with larger estimated richness than memory subsets.

The material sequenced was naive CD4+ T cells sorted from blood. This sample's subset: CD45RA+ positively selected. The chain uses TRBV29-1 and TRBJ1-1; TRBD1 is a possible D gene (5 bases). The clonotype originates from a man younger than 35 in good health. The CDR3 sequence is CSVSQGNTEAFF. CDR3 coding DNA: TGCAGCGTTTCGCAGGGGAACACTGAAGCTTTCTTT.